This entry lists 8 T cell receptor beta chains sequenced from one sample in a study of tumor and adjacent non-tumor tissue in lung cancer. This sample's RNA came from whole unsorted tissue. More than 3 cm separated this lung sample from the edge of the tumor. The library came from three nested PCR rounds adapted from ARM-PCR protocols. MiXCR, run by TCRdb on the multiplex PCR reads, gives a single entry per CDR3 protein. The sample consists of more than 45,000 distinct CDR3 sequences, 60% to 65% of them appearing once. The source material was distant non-tumor lung tissue. The origin of the receptors is an older woman with non-small cell lung cancer.

Of note for this clonotype: The conserved phenylalanine or tryptophan normally closing the CDR3 is absent here, so this likely arose from a read error. This chain joins TRBV6-2 or TRBV6-3 and TRBJ2-7; 7 nucleotides match TRBD2. The germline CDR1 and CDR2 sequences are MNHEY and SVGEGT. This CDR3 is built from 13 residues. The CDR3 DNA reads as TGTGCCAGCAGCCTTCTAGCGGCCTACGTGCAGTACCTC. It yields the protein CASSLLAAYVQYL.

This clonotype has at least ten counts. The chain has TRBV6-1 and TRBJ2-1; 9 bases are a match to TRBD1. Germline CDR1 is MNHNS and CDR2 is SASEGT. This CDR3 has 15 residues. With 5 bases clipped from V and 6 bases from J, the junction kept 8 bases outside the gene matches. DNA for the CDR3: TGTGCCAGCAGTCCCCGGACAGGGGACCGCAATGAGCAGTTCTTC. Translating gives CASSPRTGDRNEQFF.

The gene calls are TRBV14 and TRBJ2-7, with 7 bases that match TRBD1. The CDR3 has 16 amino acids. The V and J ends lost 4 bases and 2 bases, in that order; junction bases with no gene match: 11. The germline gives CDR1 SGHDN, CDR2 FVKESK. CDR3 coding DNA: TGTGCCAGCAGCCCTTTCAGACAGGGAAGCCCCTACGAGCAGTACTTC. Residues: CASSPFRQGSPYEQYF.

In regard to this clonotype: At one end the junction does not follow the germline gene, possibly because of a read error. The V and J genes are TRBV4-1 and TRBJ1-1, with TRBD1 as a possible D gene (6 bases). CDR1 and CDR2 (germline): MGHRA, YSYEKL. This CDR3 has 14 amino acids. The DNA for the CDR3 is TGCGCCAACAACCACCGGACAGAGAACAGTGAAGCTTTCTTT. As protein: CANNHRTENSEAFF.

This clonotype was seen many times. V gene TRBV6-1 combines with J gene TRBJ1-1, with TRBD1 as a possible D gene (5 bases). CDR1 is MNHNS and CDR2 is SASEGT in the germline V gene. CDR3 size: 15 residues. V shed 2 bases and J shed 6 bases, with 16 bases lying between them. The CDR3 nucleotides are TGTGCCAGCAGTGAATCTGGGTGGGGGGGTCCTGAAGCTTTCTTT. Residues: CASSESGWGGPEAFF.

As concerns this clonotype: A much larger clonotype is one base distant, so this may be a read error. No conserved phenylalanine or tryptophan ends this CDR3, so it is likely a read error. The J gene is TRBJ1-6, the V gene TRBV30, with TRBD1 as a possible D gene (5 bases). CDR1 and CDR2 (germline): GTSNPN, SVGIG (reference sequence). V was shortened by 3 bases and J by 7 bases, with 13 bases between the two germline ends. The CDR3 loop spans 14 amino acids. CDR3 DNA: TGTGCCTGGAGCCGTGGGACGGACAATTCACCCCTCCACCTT. Translated: CAWSRGTDNSPLHL.

As for this clonotype: The CDR3 ends on some other residue instead of the conserved phenylalanine or tryptophan, so this is likely a read error. The chain recombines TRBV5-1 with TRBJ2-1; no clear D. With 4 bases removed from V and 8 bases from J, the gap between germline ends came to 13 bases. CDR1 is SGHRS, CDR2 YFSETQ, per germline. This CDR3 is built from 13 residues. The CDR3 bases are TGCGCCAGCAGCATTGATCTAGAAGATGAGCAGTTCTTA. It translates to CASSIDLEDEQFL.

Points on this clonotype: One junction end does not reproduce the germline sequence, and a read error may be involved. V usage is TRBV11-2 and J usage is TRBJ2-2; D gene unclear. Looked up from germline, CDR1 is SGHAT and CDR2 is FQNNGV. The CDR3 runs to 15 residues. The CDR3 sequence: CARSIPVTNTGELFF. CDR3 coding DNA: TGTGCCAGGAGCATACCGGTTACGAATACCGGGGAGCTGTTTTTT.